The table lists the clone carrying this T cell receptor (beta chain) with many counts. This record comes from a study of read filtering for tumor transcriptome and immune sequencing. Study in general: R-ISS stage counts were roughly 8 for I, more than 15 for II, 6 or 7 for III.

Molecular barcoded adaptors covering alpha/delta and beta/gamma chains were used on approximately 400 ng RNA. TCRdb ran MiXCR on the reads and lists one entry per CDR3 protein. The table lists about 90,000 distinct CDR3 sequences, more than 9% of them singletons, with under 15% in the top ten. CDR1 SGHNT and CDR2 YYREEE come from the germline V gene (reference sequence). Trimming removed 2 bases at V and 6 bases at J, with 12 bases between. The CDR3 contains 14 residues. The V and J genes are TRBV5-4 and TRBJ2-1; TRBD2 is a possible D gene (5 bases). This sequence originates from a donor aged 40 or over with multiple myeloma. The sequenced material came from a population of CD138-negative cells sorted from bone marrow. CDR3 sequence: CASSFRGSVNEQFF. The CDR3 DNA follows: TGTGCCAGCAGCTTTCGTGGTAGCGTCAATGAGCAGTTCTTC.